This T cell receptor beta chain is from a study of blood T cell repertoires in COVID-19. Profiling relied on immunoSEQ multiplex PCR, and the TCRdb table lists in-frame clones only, not all of them. The table records hundreds of thousands of clones, 88% of them present only once. The CDR3 has 15 residues. Losses at the gene ends were 7 bases for V and 4 bases for J; bases not matched to a gene: 8. Germline V gene lookup returns CDR1 KGHDR and CDR2 SFDVKD. Sequencing was carried out using peripheral blood. This TCR was sampled from a woman aged 70-85 years with COVID-19, enrolled during active disease. The chain employs TRBV24-1 and TRBJ1-5, with TRBD1 matching 8 bases. The CDR3 region is CATSPTGGPNQPQHF. In DNA form, the CDR3 reads TGTGCCACCAGCCCAACAGGGGGACCAAATCAGCCCCAGCATTTT.